This T cell receptor beta chain was observed in a study of molecular identifiers for immune sequencing clone quantification. Study-level results: One million naive cells reportedly did not prevent detection of spiked Jurkat TCR RNA from one cell. Under 1% of molecules in naive cells, but over 97% of effector molecules, belonged to clones above 20 RNA copies.

In germline, CDR1 is SGHRS, CDR2 YFSETQ. This CDR3 has 15 residues. Trimming took 1 base from V and 1 from J; bases not matched to a gene: 3. TCRdb passed the PCR reads through MiXCR, listing each CDR3 protein once. The table records about 630,000 distinct CDR3 sequences, about 25% of them present only once. Many counts were recorded for this clonotype. Its specificity is not known. Naive CD8 library inputs spanned about 19,000 to 1,000,000 sorted cells and 10%, 30% or 50% RNA. The authors sorted naive CD8 T cells as CD8+CD4-CCR7+CD45RA+. The source is a human donor in good health. Some libraries in this study had Jurkat cell RNA spiked in. The specimen was naive CD8+ T cells from blood, with Jurkat cell RNA spiked in. Sample subset: FACS-sorted CD8+CD4-CCR7+CD45RA+ naive T cells. J is TRBJ2-5 and V is TRBV5-1; TRBD1 matches 8 bases. Here the CDR3 DNA reads TGCGCCAGCAGCTTGAGGACAGGGAGCCAAGAGACCCAGTACTTC. Protein product: CASSLRTGSQETQYF.